Each of the 20 T cell receptor beta chains below was sequenced from the same sample in a study of post-analysis software for immune sequencing data. Regarding the study as a whole: Comparison of patients with controls showed about 5 TRBV segments more frequent in patients, TRBV5-6, TRBV5-1 and TRBV20-1 among them.

These receptors have no identified antigens. Sequencing libraries made from TCR beta cDNA carried unique molecular identifiers. TCRdb reprocessed the PCR reads with MiXCR, giving one entry per CDR3 protein. Of 700,000 to 900,000 distinct CDR3 sequences listed, 35% to 55% are singletons. Source material: blood. These TCRs come from a girl between 5 and 17 years old with multiple sclerosis.

This clonotype came up a few times. The V gene is TRBV10-3, the J gene TRBJ2-3, with 11 bases matching TRBD2. This CDR3 is built from 16 residues. Germline V gene lookup returns CDR1 ENHRY and CDR2 SYGVKD. The V segment lost 6 bases and the J segment 1 base; nucleotides outside the gene matches: 6. CDR3 DNA sequence: TGTGCCATCAGGGACACTAGCGGGAGTGGCACAGATACGCAGTATTTT. Its translation is CAIRDTSGSGTDTQYF.

This clonotype has only one observation. The rearrangement joins TRBV7-2 to TRBJ2-1; 16 bases align to TRBD2. With the DNA end fitting TRBJ2-7 better, the J assignment may be wrong. Looked up from germline, CDR1 is SGHTA and CDR2 is FQGNSA. The CDR3 has 17 amino acids. Written as DNA, the CDR3 is TGTGCCAGCAGCTTGGGACTAGCGGGAGGGGGGGACAATGAGCAGTACTTC. It codes for CASSLGLAGGGDNEQYF.

This chain connects TRBV29-1 to TRBJ2-4; D may be TRBD1 (5 bases). The germline V and J ends were trimmed by 7 bases and 5 bases, with 15 bases remaining between them. CDR3 length: 13 residues. CDR1 and CDR2 (germline): SQVTM, ANQGSEA. The DNA of the CDR3 is TGCAGCGGCGCGGTTGGGGCCCAAAACATTCAGTACTTC. This sequence encodes CSGAVGAQNIQYF.

This clonotype was observed a handful of times. The gene calls are TRBV7-9 and TRBJ1-5; D not certain. From germline, CDR1 is SEHNR and CDR2 FQNEAQ (reference sequence). This CDR3 comprises 17 residues. With 4 bases removed from V and 1 base from J, the gap between germline ends came to 17 bases. The CDR3 here is CASSSGRQLGSNQPQHF. In DNA form, the CDR3 reads TGTGCCAGCAGCTCCGGGAGGCAGTTAGGAAGCAATCAGCCCCAGCATTTT.

CDR3 loop: CASSGTGSEQYF. For the CDR3, the DNA is TGTGCCAGCTCGGGGACAGGGAGCGAGCAGTACTTC. The rearrangement links TRBV7-9 to TRBJ2-5; 9 nucleotides line up with TRBD1. The tail of the sequence fits TRBJ2-7 better, so the J call may be wrong. There are 12 residues in the CDR3. Looked up from germline, CDR1 is SEHNR and CDR2 is FQNEAQ (reference sequence).

The chain carries TRBV4-1 and TRBJ1-5; 8 bases agree with TRBD1. CDR1 is MGHRA and CDR2 is YSYEKL in the germline V gene. V lost 3 bases to trimming and J lost 6 bases; unmatched junction nucleotides: 10. CDR3 length: 16 residues. CDR3 sequence: CASSHETGTGIQPQHF. CDR3 bases: TGCGCCAGCAGCCACGAAACCGGGACAGGTATTCAGCCCCAGCATTTT.

The chain employs TRBV4-3 and TRBJ2-1; 11 nucleotides align to TRBD2. The V and J ends lost 4 bases and 2 bases, in that order; junction bases with no gene match: 7. Germline CDR1 is LGHNA and CDR2 is YSLEER. The CDR3 extends over 17 amino acids. The CDR3 reads CASSPTTSGAPYNEQFF. CDR3 DNA sequence: TGCGCCAGCAGCCCAACGACTAGCGGGGCACCCTACAATGAGCAGTTCTTC.

This clonotype is a singleton in its sample. The rearrangement links TRBV28 to TRBJ2-7; D is possibly TRBD1 or TRBD2 (5 bases each). Germline V gives CDR1 MDHEN, CDR2 SYDVKM. This CDR3 spans 17 amino acids. V was shortened by 9 bases and J by 0 bases, with 24 bases between the two germline ends. This chain's CDR3 is CASNWARGRFTSYEQYF. As DNA, the CDR3 is TGTGCCAGTAATTGGGCAAGGGGACGTTTTACCTCCTACGAGCAGTACTTC.

J is TRBJ2-7 and V is TRBV12-3 or TRBV12-4, with D unclear. This CDR3 contains 13 residues. CDR3 DNA: TGTATTTGGGTCGCCCAGGTAAACCACGAGCAGTACTTC. Its protein product is CIWVAQVNHEQYF.

V and J are TRBV6-5 and TRBJ1-2; D unclear. This CDR3 spans 14 amino acids. Germline CDR1 and CDR2: MNHEY and SVGAGI. Trimming took 6 bases from V and 4 from J, leaving 15 bases between them. The CDR3 reads CASRTTRGSYGYTF. CDR3 DNA: TGTGCCAGCAGAACCACCCGCGGGAGCTATGGCTACACCTTC.

This clonotype was counted a few times. The chain couples TRBV29-1 to TRBJ1-5; TRBD1 is a possible D gene (5 bases). The ends were cut back, 6 bases at V and 7 bases at J, with 16 bases in the middle. This CDR3 is 13 amino acids long. Germline lookup yields CDR1 SQVTM and CDR2 ANQGSEA. In nucleotides, the CDR3 is TGCAGCGTCAGAAGCGGGCGGGGGCAGCCCCAGCATTTT. Protein: CSVRSGRGQPQHF.

This chain uses TRBV6-5 with TRBJ2-7; 12 nucleotides align to TRBD1. The J call may be wrong; the DNA end is better matched by TRBJ2-5. Germline CDR1 MNHEY, CDR2 SVGAGI. This CDR3 comprises 17 residues. In DNA form, the CDR3 reads TGTGCCAGCAGTTACTCTGGGACAGGGGGCATCGGGGAGACCCAGTACTTC. Translating gives CASSYSGTGGIGETQYF.

This chain links TRBV7-2 with TRBJ1-4; tentatively, D is TRBD1 (6 bases). The germline V and J ends were trimmed by 3 bases and 5 bases, with 10 bases remaining between them. This CDR3 has 14 residues. Germline CDR1 and CDR2: SGHTA and FQGNSA. CDR3 loop: CASSFTGFNEKLFF. CDR3 coding DNA: TGTGCCAGCAGCTTTACAGGGTTCAATGAAAAACTGTTTTTT.

V is TRBV10-3 and J is TRBJ2-1; 16 bases match TRBD2. V shed 6 bases and J 8 bases; nucleotides not matched to a gene: 1. This CDR3 has 14 amino acids. CDR1 and CDR2 (germline): ENHRY, SYGVKD. The CDR3 sequence is CAISGTSGRDEQFF. Written as DNA, the CDR3 is TGTGCCATCAGCGGGACTAGCGGGAGGGATGAGCAGTTCTTC.

The rearrangement joins TRBV5-5 to TRBJ1-2, with 7 bases that match TRBD1. Per the germline V gene, CDR1 is SGHKS and CDR2 is YYEKEE (reference sequence). Trimming removed 2 bases from V and 4 bases from J; junction bases left unmatched: 8. This CDR3 spans 15 amino acids. CDR3 in amino acids: CASSFQGDLFYGYTF. The CDR3 DNA follows: TGTGCCAGCAGCTTTCAGGGGGACCTCTTCTATGGCTACACCTTC. Full variable domain (missing parts from reference TRBV5-5 and TRBJ1-2): DAGVTQSPTHLIKTRGQQVTLRCSPISGHKSVSWYQQVLGQGPQFIFQYYEKEERGRGNFPDRFSARQFPNYSSELNVNALLLGDSALYLCASSFQGDLFYGYTFGSGTRLTVV.

There are a few counts of this clonotype. The chain is built from TRBV20-1 and TRBJ2-7; TRBD2 matches at 9 bases. The V gene end was trimmed by 1 base and the J gene end by 11 bases; junction bases not matched to a gene: 9. Germline CDR1 DFQATT, CDR2 SNEGSKA (reference sequence). The CDR3 runs to 13 residues. The DNA for the CDR3 is TGCAGTGCTAGAGGCGGGGCGGTAGCGGGAGAGTACTTC. Residues: CSARGGAVAGEYF.

The CDR3: CASSGRPGSDTQYF. The CDR3 DNA reads as TGTGCCAGCAGTGGACGACCGGGTTCAGATACGCAGTATTTT. The chain joins TRBV12-3 or TRBV12-4 to TRBJ2-3, with unresolved D. Trimming shortened V by 5 bases and J by 4 bases, and 13 bases separated the two germline ends. The CDR3 loop spans 14 amino acids.

V usage is TRBV3-1 and J usage is TRBJ2-1, with D possibly TRBD2 on 6 matching bases. The CDR3 has 15 amino acids. Germline V lookup: CDR1 LGHDT, CDR2 YNNKEL (reference sequence). V was cut by 0 bases and J by 5 bases, with 11 bases left in between. The CDR3 DNA reads TGTGCCAGCAGCCAAGATCGCGCGGGAAACAATGAGCAGTTCTTC. Protein: CASSQDRAGNNEQFF.

V and J are TRBV9 and TRBJ2-5, with D perhaps TRBD1 (6 bases). Germline assignment: CDR1 SGDLS and CDR2 YYNGEE. The V gene lost 3 bases and the J gene lost 3 bases, with 15 bases spanning the gap. The CDR3 length is 15 residues. The CDR3 nucleotides read TGTGCCAGCAGCGGTACAGGGTGGGACAAAGAGACCCAGTACTTC. Translation: CASSGTGWDKETQYF.

A note on this clonotype: No conserved phenylalanine or tryptophan is present at the end of the CDR3, so a read error is the likely explanation. The CDR3 coding sequence is TGTGCCAGCAGCCCCCGCGAAGATGAGCAGTACTGC. This gives the protein CASSPREDEQYC. The gene calls are TRBV7-2 and TRBJ2-5; D unresolved. The CDR3 is 12 residues long. V was shortened by 5 bases and J by 11 bases, with 15 bases between the two germline ends. Germline CDR1 SGHTA, CDR2 FQGNSA.